This is a list of T cell receptor beta chains from one sample in a study of beta chain features in type 1 diabetes. Clones were read by immunoSEQ multiplex PCR, and TCRdb kept only the in-frame ones, dropping some. The sample shows around 250,000 clones, 13% to 15% of them seen only once. The sequencing input was naive CD4+ T cells from blood. Receptors originate from a man aged 25 to 45 with type 1 diabetes. CDR3s leave out the opening cysteine and the closing phenylalanine or tryptophan.

TRBV7-9	TRBJ2-3	13	ASSPSGGGRDTQY
TRBV7-9	TRBJ1-1	9	ASSALTEAF
TRBV5-4	TRBJ2-2	13	ASSLGHGLAGELF
TRBV9	TRBJ2-1	12	ASSVGLAGPEQF
TRBV11-1	TRBJ2-1	14	ASSLVRGAGNNEQF
TRBV29-1	TRBJ1-2	11	SVGTGRNYGYT
TRBV5-1	TRBJ2-1	13	ASSLEAGAYNEQF
TRBV14	TRBJ2-7	13	ASSLTGGMSYEQY
TRBV30	TRBJ1-1	10	AWSGQDTEAF
TRBV7-9	TRBJ1-5	11	ASSQAQGQPQH
TRBV12-5	TRBJ2-5	11	ASSTGTQETQY
TRBV18	TRBJ2-3	10	ASSPRGDTQY
TRBV7-9	TRBJ2-6	14	ASSPGTPSGANVLT
TRBV28	TRBJ2-5	15	ASGHLAGGPSGETQY
TRBV28	TRBJ1-1	8	GSAGTEAF
TRBV7-8	TRBJ2-1	13	ASSWGLAGGNEQF
TRBV6-7	TRBJ2-3	12	ASTARDSGDTQY
TRBV5-1	TRBJ2-2	15	ASSLVTPGFFTGELF
TRBV27	TRBJ2-2	13	ASSLSGRNTGELF
TRBV10-3	TRBJ2-3	14	AISDLTSGIGDTQY
TRBV27	TRBJ2-7	12	ASSPSGPSHEQY
TRBV7-2	TRBJ1-4	13	ASSPNRGPGEKLF
TRBV5-1	TRBJ2-7	13	ASSYRTGSPYEQY
TRBV7-6	TRBJ2-3	11	ASSFRGRESQY
TRBV20-1	TRBJ2-5	9	SASEPETQY
TRBV28	TRBJ2-5	14	ASSLLGTELAETQY
TRBV5-1	TRBJ2-7	14	ASSLVRQGISYEQY
TRBV28	TRBJ2-2	12	AISSSGGFGELF
TRBV7-3	TRBJ2-3	13	ASSPAVAGGNTQY
TRBV4-2	TRBJ2-7	15	ASSHRLVSNHSYEQY
TRBV29-1	TRBJ2-2	11	SVGPRGSGELF
TRBV30	TRBJ1-1	10	AWKQGISEAF
TRBV5-6	TRBJ1-1	14	ASSLVSGSKFVEAF
TRBV5-1	TRBJ2-1	14	ASSPRTSGSINEQF
TRBV18	TRBJ1-2	13	ASSPEAVNNYGYT
TRBV13	TRBJ1-1	12	ASSLGRVNTEAF
TRBV10-3	TRBJ1-2	13	AISDGYRGNYGYT
TRBV28	TRBJ1-1	11	ASTSPGETEAF
TRBV27	TRBJ2-2	13	ASSLGGTWPGELF
TRBV5-4	TRBJ2-7	12	ASSAGNSKDEQY
TRBV5-1	TRBJ2-5	11	ASSFRVQETQY
TRBV15	TRBJ2-5	12	ATSGTGLAVTEY
TRBV18	TRBJ2-3	12	ASSPPTRGDTQY
TRBV15	TRBJ2-6	13	ATTAGSSGANVLT
TRBV7-3	TRBJ2-6	15	ASSLVSSSSGANVLT
TRBV7-9	TRBJ2-7	12	ASSLDPPGSEQY
TRBV27	TRBJ1-1	14	ASSLFGGQPNTEAF
TRBV5-1	TRBJ2-3	14	ASSLGVGQGADTQY
TRBV30	TRBJ2-1	13	AWTSGLAGRNEQF
TRBV5-4	TRBJ2-3	13	ASSWRTSGTDTQY
TRBV20-1	TRBJ2-7	9	SGESSYEQY
TRBV19	TRBJ1-1	14	ASSATRTGEVTEAF
TRBV27	TRBJ2-3	14	ASSLSPGLGVDTQY
TRBV30	TRBJ2-6	18	AWSVFGVGGVPSGANVLT
TRBV5-6	TRBJ2-7	13	ASSLVRGSFLEQY
TRBV7-3	TRBJ2-2	13	ASSLTGGKSGELF
TRBV20-1	TRBJ2-1	9	SARDQLVGI
TRBV28	TRBJ1-2	14	ASSAGGSESGYGYT
TRBV4-3	TRBJ1-2	16	ASSQDVIPGGANYGYT
TRBV2	TRBJ1-4	13	ASSDRGATNEKLF